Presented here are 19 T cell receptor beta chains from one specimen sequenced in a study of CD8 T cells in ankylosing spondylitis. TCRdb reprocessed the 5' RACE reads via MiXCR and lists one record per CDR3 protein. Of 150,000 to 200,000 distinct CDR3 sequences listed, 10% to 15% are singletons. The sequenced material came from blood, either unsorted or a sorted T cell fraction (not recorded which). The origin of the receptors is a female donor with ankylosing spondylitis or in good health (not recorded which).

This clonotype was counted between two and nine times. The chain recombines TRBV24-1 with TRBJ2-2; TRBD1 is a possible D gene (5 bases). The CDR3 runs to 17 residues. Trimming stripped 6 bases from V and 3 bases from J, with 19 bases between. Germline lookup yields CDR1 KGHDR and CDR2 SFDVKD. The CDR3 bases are TGTGCCACCAGTTCTTACCCTACAGGCACCCACACCGGGGAGCTGTTTTTT. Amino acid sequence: CATSSYPTGTHTGELFF.

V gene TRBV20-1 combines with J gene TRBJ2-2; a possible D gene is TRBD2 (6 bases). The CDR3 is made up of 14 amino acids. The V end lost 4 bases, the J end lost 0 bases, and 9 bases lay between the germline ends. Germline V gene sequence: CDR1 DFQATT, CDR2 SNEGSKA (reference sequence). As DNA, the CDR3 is TGCAGTGCTAAGGAGGGAGCGAACACCGGGGAGCTGTTTTTT. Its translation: CSAKEGANTGELFF.

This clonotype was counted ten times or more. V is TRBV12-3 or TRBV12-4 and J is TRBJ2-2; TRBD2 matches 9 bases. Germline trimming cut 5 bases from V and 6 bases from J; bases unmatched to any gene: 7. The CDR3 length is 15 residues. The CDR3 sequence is CASSTLAGDPGELFF. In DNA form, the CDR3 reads TGTGCCAGCAGTACGTTAGCGGGAGACCCCGGGGAGCTGTTTTTT.

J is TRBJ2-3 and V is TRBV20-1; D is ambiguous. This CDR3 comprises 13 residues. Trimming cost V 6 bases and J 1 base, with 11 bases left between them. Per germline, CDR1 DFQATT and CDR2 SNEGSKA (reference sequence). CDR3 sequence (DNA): TGCAGTGCGACGGAGTGGGGCACAGATACGCAGTATTTT. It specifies CSATEWGTDTQYF.

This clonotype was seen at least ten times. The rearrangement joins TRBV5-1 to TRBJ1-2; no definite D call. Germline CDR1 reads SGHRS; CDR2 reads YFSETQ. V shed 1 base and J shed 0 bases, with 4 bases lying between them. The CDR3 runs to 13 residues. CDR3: CASSLQTNYGYTF. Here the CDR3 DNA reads TGCGCCAGCAGCTTGCAAACTAACTATGGCTACACCTTC.

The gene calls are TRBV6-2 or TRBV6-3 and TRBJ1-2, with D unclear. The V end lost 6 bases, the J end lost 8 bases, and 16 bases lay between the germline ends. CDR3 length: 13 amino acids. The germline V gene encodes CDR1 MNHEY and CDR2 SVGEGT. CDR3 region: CASREATSGGYTF. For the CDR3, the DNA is TGTGCCAGCAGAGAGGCAACGAGCGGAGGCTACACCTTC.

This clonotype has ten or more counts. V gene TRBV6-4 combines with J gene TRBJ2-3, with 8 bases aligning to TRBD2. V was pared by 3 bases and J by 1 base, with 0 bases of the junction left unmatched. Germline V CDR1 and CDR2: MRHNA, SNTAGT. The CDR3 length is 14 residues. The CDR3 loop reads CASSDSGGTDTQYF. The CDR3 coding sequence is TGTGCCAGCAGTGATAGCGGGGGCACAGATACGCAGTATTTT.

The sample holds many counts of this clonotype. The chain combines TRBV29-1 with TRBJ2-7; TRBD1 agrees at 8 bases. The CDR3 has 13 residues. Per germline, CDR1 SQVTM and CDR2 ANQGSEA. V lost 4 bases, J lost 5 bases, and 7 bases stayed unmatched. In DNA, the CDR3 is TGCAGCGTTGGACGACAGGGGATCAACGAGCAGTACTTC. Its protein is CSVGRQGINEQYF.

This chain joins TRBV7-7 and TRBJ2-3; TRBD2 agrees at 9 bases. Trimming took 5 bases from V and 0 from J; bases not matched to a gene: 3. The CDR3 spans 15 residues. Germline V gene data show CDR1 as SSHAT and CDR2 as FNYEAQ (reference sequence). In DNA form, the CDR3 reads TGTGCCAGCAGCATAGGACTAGCGAGCACAGATACGCAGTATTTT. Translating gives CASSIGLASTDTQYF.

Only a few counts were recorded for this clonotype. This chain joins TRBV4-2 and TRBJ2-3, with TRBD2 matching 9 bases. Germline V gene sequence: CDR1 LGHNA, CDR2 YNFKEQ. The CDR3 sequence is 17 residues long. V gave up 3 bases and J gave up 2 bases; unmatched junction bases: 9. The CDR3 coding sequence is TGTGCCAGCAGCCAGGGGAACCGCGGGAGGGACACAGATACGCAGTATTTT. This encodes CASSQGNRGRDTDTQYF.

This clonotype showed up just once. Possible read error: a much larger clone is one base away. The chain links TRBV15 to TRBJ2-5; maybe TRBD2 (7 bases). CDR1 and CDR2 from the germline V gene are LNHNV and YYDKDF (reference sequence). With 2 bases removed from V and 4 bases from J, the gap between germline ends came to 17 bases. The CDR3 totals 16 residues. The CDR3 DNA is TGTGCCACCAGCAGATCGGGGGGCGAACAGCTAGAGACCCAGTACTTC. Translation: CATSRSGGEQLETQYF.

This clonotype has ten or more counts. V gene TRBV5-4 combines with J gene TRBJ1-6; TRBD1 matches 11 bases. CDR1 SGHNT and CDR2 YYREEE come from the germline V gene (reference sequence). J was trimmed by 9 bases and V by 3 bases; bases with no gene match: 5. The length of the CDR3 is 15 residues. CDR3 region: CASSYDGTGGSPLHF. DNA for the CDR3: TGTGCCAGCAGCTATGACGGGACAGGGGGTTCACCCCTCCACTTT.

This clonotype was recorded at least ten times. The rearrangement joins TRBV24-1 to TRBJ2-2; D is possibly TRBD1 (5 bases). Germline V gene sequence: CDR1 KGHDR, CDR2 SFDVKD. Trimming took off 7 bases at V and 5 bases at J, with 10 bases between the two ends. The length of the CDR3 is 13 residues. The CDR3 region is CATRQGRTGELFF. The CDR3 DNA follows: TGTGCCACCAGGCAGGGTCGTACCGGGGAGCTGTTTTTT.

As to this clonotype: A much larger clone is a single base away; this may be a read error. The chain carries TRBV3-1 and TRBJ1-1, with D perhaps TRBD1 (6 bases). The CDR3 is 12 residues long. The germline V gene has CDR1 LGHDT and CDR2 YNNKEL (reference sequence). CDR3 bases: TGTGTCAGCAGCTACAGGGTTACTGAAGCTTTCTTT. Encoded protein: CVSSYRVTEAFF.

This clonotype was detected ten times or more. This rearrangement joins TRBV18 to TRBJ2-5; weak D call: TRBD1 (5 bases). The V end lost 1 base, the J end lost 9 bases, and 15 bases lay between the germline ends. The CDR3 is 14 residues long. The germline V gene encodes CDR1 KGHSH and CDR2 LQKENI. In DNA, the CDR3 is TGTGCCAGCTCACCACGCACAGGTGTCTCTCCCCAGTACTTC. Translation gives CASSPRTGVSPQYF.

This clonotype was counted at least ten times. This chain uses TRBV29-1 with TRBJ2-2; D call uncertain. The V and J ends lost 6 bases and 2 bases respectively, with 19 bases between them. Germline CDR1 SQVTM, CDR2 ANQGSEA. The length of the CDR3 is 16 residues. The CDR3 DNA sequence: TGCAGCGTCCCAGGCCCTTTAGCCGCAAACACCGGGGAGCTGTTTTTT. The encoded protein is CSVPGPLAANTGELFF.

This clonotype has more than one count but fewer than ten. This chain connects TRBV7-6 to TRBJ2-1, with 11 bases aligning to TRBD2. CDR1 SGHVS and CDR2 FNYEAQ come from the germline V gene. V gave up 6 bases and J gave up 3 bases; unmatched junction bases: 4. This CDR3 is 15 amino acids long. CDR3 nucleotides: TGTGCCAGCAGAAGACTAGCGGGAAACTACAATGAGCAGTTCTTC. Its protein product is CASRRLAGNYNEQFF.

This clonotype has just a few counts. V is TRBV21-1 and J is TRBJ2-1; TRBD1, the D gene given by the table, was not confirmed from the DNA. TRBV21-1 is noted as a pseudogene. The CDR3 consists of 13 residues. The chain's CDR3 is CASTMQGTGLKFF. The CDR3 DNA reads TGTGCCAGCACCATGCAGGGTACGGGCCTTAAGTTCTTC.

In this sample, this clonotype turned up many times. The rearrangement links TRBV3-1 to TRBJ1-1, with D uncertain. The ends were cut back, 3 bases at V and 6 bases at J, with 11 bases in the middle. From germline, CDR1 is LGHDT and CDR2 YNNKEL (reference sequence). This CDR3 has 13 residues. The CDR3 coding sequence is TGTGCCAGCAGCCACCTACGCGGATCTGAAGCTTTCTTT. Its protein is CASSHLRGSEAFF. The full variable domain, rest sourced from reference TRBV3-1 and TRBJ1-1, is DTAVSQTPKYLVTQMGNDKSIKCEQNLGHDTMYWYKQDSKKFLKIMFSYNNKELIINETVPNRFSPKSPDKAHLNLHINSLELGDSAVYFCASSHLRGSEAFFGQGTRLTVV.